This T cell receptor (beta chain) was identified in a study of blood T cell repertoires in COVID-19. Original processing notes: Amplified reference gene primers provided the basis for estimating nucleated cell counts. Sequencing used immunoSEQ multiplex PCR; TCRdb keeps in-frame clones, though not all of them. D and trimming come from the DNA, and the V and J calls and clone size come from that table. The sample shows some 120,000 clones, 65% to 90% of them seen only once. Trimming took 0 bases from V and 7 from J; bases not matched to a gene: 5. Germline assignment: CDR1 SGHTS and CDR2 YDEGEE. The CDR3 runs to 14 residues.

The chain links TRBV5-8 to TRBJ1-2; TRBD1 matches 8 bases. Sample: peripheral blood. This receptor was obtained from a human donor in a cohort sampled during active COVID-19. The CDR3, as DNA: TGTGCCAGCAGCTTGGGGGACAGGTGGAGTGGCTACACCTTC. Translation: CASSLGDRWSGYTF.